The 28 T cell receptor beta chains below all came from one sample that was sequenced in a study of early T cells in non-severe SARS-CoV-2 infection. TCRdb independently ran MiXCR on the 5' RACE reads; one entry per CDR3 protein. The sample lists nearly 70,000 distinct CDR3 sequences; more than 3.5% were seen once. The material sequenced was whole blood, taken at baseline. The receptors were sampled from an adult who was a healthcare worker with PCR-confirmed SARS-CoV-2 infection or an uninfected control (not recorded which). The donor label of this sample is uncertain.

The V and J genes are TRBV19 and TRBJ2-3; D may be TRBD1 (6 bases). Germline V lookup: CDR1 LNHDA, CDR2 SQIVND (reference sequence). Trimming shortened V by 4 bases and J by 7 bases, and 12 bases separated the two germline ends. The CDR3 is 13 residues long. This CDR3 is CASSRLQGNTQYF. CDR3 coding DNA: TGTGCCAGTAGTAGACTACAGGGAAATACGCAGTATTTT. Based on the CDR3 plus reference TRBV19 and TRBJ2-3, the full variable domain is DGGITQSPKYLFRKEGQNVTLSCEQNLNHDAMYWYRQDPGQGLRLIYYSQIVNDFQKGDIAEGYSVSREKKESFPLTVTSAQKNPTAFYLCASSRLQGNTQYFGPGTRLTVL.

This clonotype appeared many times. V is TRBV24-1 and J is TRBJ2-1; either TRBD1 or TRBD2 may supply D (6 bases each). Germline CDR1 KGHDR, CDR2 SFDVKD. CDR3 length: 16 residues. Trimming stripped 1 base from V and 7 bases from J, with 16 bases between. The CDR3: CATSDLSRGLRNEQFF. The DNA of the CDR3 is TGTGCCACCAGTGATTTAAGTCGGGGGCTCAGGAATGAGCAGTTCTTC.

This clonotype came up many times. The CDR3 DNA is TGTGCCAGCAGTTACGGACATTTTGAAGCTTTCTTT. Amino acids: CASSYGHFEAFF. The chain is built from TRBV28 and TRBJ1-1, with D tentatively TRBD1 (5 bases). CDR3 size: 12 residues. Trimming left V 4 bases short and J 7 bases short, with 10 bases between. CDR1 is MDHEN and CDR2 is SYDVKM in the germline V gene. Complete variable domain (other parts from reference TRBV28 and TRBJ1-1): DVKVTQSSRYLVKRTGEKVFLECVQDMDHENMFWYRQDPGLGLRLIYFSYDVKMKEKGDIPEGYSVSREKKERFSLILESASTNQTSMYLCASSYGHFEAFFGQGTRLTVV.

The chain combines TRBV28 with TRBJ2-3, with a tentative D call TRBD2 (6 bases). The CDR3 contains 16 residues. V was pared by 5 bases and J by 3 bases, with 18 bases between. Per germline, CDR1 MDHEN and CDR2 SYDVKM. CDR3 region: CASSPPSGGGTDTQYF. CDR3 sequence (DNA): TGTGCCAGCAGTCCCCCTTCTGGGGGAGGAACAGATACGCAGTATTTT.

This clonotype has a count of ten or more. The V and J genes are TRBV6-2 or TRBV6-3 and TRBJ2-1; D is perhaps TRBD1 (5 bases). CDR3 length: 13 amino acids. Trimming left V 2 bases short and J 6 bases short, with 8 bases between. Germline values: CDR1 MNHEY, CDR2 SVGEGT. The CDR3 loop is CASSYQGFNEQFF. CDR3 bases: TGTGCCAGCAGTTACCAGGGTTTCAATGAGCAGTTCTTC.

There are many counts of this clonotype. The genes are TRBV6-6 and TRBJ2-5, with 8 bases lining up with TRBD2. CDR1 is MNHNY, CDR2 SVGAGI, per germline (reference sequence). The CDR3 contains 16 residues. J was trimmed by 3 bases and V by 5 bases; bases with no gene match: 11. The CDR3 DNA reads as TGTGCCAGCAGTGCCTTAAGCGGGGGAGGAGAAGAGACCCAGTACTTC. Its translation is CASSALSGGGEETQYF.

This clonotype has just a few counts. The J gene is TRBJ1-3, the V gene TRBV11-2, with 7 bases identical to TRBD1. This CDR3 region has 15 residues. Looked up from germline, CDR1 is SGHAT and CDR2 is FQNNGV. J was trimmed by 2 bases and V by 2 bases; bases with no gene match: 3. CDR3 nucleotide sequence: TGTGCCAGCAGCTTAATGGGACAGACTGGAAACACCATATATTTT. Translating gives CASSLMGQTGNTIYF.

There are a few counts of this clonotype. J is TRBJ2-7 and V is TRBV10-3, with TRBD2 identical over 7 bases. V was clipped by 8 bases and J by 4 bases; unmatched bases: 2. The CDR3 has 11 amino acids. The germline CDR1 and CDR2 sequences are ENHRY and SYGVKD. CDR3 sequence: CAIRGGYEQYF. The CDR3, as DNA: TGTGCCATCCGGGGAGGGTACGAGCAGTACTTC.

This clonotype was detected ten times or more. The chain recombines TRBV30 with TRBJ1-6, with TRBD1 as a possible D gene (6 bases). The germline V and J ends were trimmed by 0 bases and 7 bases, with 16 bases remaining between them. This CDR3 has 16 amino acids. Germline CDR1 reads GTSNPN; CDR2 reads SVGIG (reference sequence). In nucleotides, the CDR3 is TGTGCCTGGAGTGTAGGCGGGGGGCGGATAAATTCACCCCTCCACTTT. Translated, it gives CAWSVGGGRINSPLHF.

This clonotype was counted many times. The chain's CDR3 is CASSQAASDAGELFF. CDR3 DNA: TGTGCCAGCAGCCAGGCTGCTAGCGACGCCGGGGAGCTGTTTTTT. The rearrangement uses TRBV4-2 and TRBJ2-2; tentative D call: TRBD2 (6 bases). V shed 3 bases and J shed 6 bases, with 14 bases lying between them. The CDR3 length is 15 residues. CDR1 LGHNA and CDR2 YNFKEQ come from the germline V gene.

This clonotype was seen just once. This may arise from a read error, as a much more abundant clone is one base away. No conserved phenylalanine or tryptophan is present at the end of the CDR3, so a read error is the likely explanation. V is TRBV11-2 and J is TRBJ2-7; the D gene is possibly TRBD1 (6 bases). Germline values: CDR1 SGHAT, CDR2 FQNNGV. V gave up 2 bases and J gave up 6 bases, with 14 bases separating them. This CDR3 has 14 amino acids. For the CDR3, the DNA is TGTGCCAGCAGCTTAAGGGGAAACAGGGTCGAGCAGTACCTC. Amino acid sequence: CASSLRGNRVEQYL.

The V gene is TRBV13, the J gene TRBJ1-5; D remains unclear. This CDR3 has 11 residues. Germline CDR1 is PRHDT and CDR2 is FYEKMQ (reference sequence). V shed 0 bases and J shed 12 bases, with 6 bases lying between them. CDR3 bases: TGTGCCAGCAGCTTAGGTTCCGACCAGCATTTT. It is translated as CASSLGSDQHF.

About this clonotype itself: Just one base apart from a much larger clone, this may be a read error. The chain combines TRBV7-9 with TRBJ2-3; TRBD2 aligns across 13 bases. J was trimmed by 0 bases and V by 8 bases; bases with no gene match: 8. The CDR3 totals 17 residues. Looked up from germline, CDR1 is SEHNR and CDR2 is FQNEAQ (reference sequence). Here the CDR3 DNA reads TGTGCCAGCGGCAGAGGGACTAGCGGGGTGAGCACAGATACGCAGTATTTT. The encoded protein is CASGRGTSGVSTDTQYF.

Many counts were recorded for this clonotype. The V gene is TRBV5-5, the J gene TRBJ1-1; D is undetermined. Germline V gene sequence: CDR1 SGHKS, CDR2 YYEKEE (reference sequence). The V end lost 0 bases, the J end lost 5 bases, and 8 bases lay between the germline ends. The CDR3 runs to 13 residues. CDR3 loop: CASSLAGRTEAFF. The CDR3 bases are TGTGCCAGCAGCTTGGCCGGTCGGACTGAAGCTTTCTTT.

The gene calls are TRBV13 and TRBJ1-5; 9 nucleotides agree with TRBD1. Trimming at V came to 0 bases and at J to 0 bases, leaving 3 bases not matched to a gene. This CDR3 spans 17 amino acids. Germline CDR1 and CDR2: PRHDT and FYEKMQ (reference sequence). CDR3 residues: CASSLGTGGNSNQPQHF. The CDR3 DNA is TGTGCCAGCAGCTTAGGGACAGGGGGTAATAGCAATCAGCCCCAGCATTTT.

This chain joins TRBV4-2 and TRBJ2-2; D may be TRBD1 (6 bases). The V end was cut by 0 bases, the J end by 3 bases, with 14 bases between. Germline lookup yields CDR1 LGHNA and CDR2 YNFKEQ. The CDR3 has 17 residues. The CDR3 reads CASSQDVRQDYTGELFF. CDR3 nucleotide sequence: TGTGCCAGCAGCCAAGATGTGCGACAGGACTACACCGGGGAGCTGTTTTTT.

In its sample, this clonotype is medium-sized. The chain employs TRBV20-1 and TRBJ2-7; 8 bases are shared with TRBD1. This CDR3 is 13 amino acids long. Germline V CDR1 and CDR2: DFQATT, SNEGSKA (reference sequence). Trimming at V came to 7 bases and at J to 6 bases, leaving 11 bases not matched to a gene. This CDR3 reads CSVPTGERREQYF. CDR3 coding DNA: TGCAGTGTACCGACAGGGGAAAGGCGCGAGCAGTACTTC.

This clonotype showed up just a few times. The chain combines TRBV20-1 with TRBJ2-2; perhaps TRBD1 as D (6 bases). This CDR3 has 15 residues. Germline V CDR1 and CDR2: DFQATT, SNEGSKA (reference sequence). With 5 bases removed from V and 1 base from J, the gap between germline ends came to 14 bases. CDR3 nucleotide sequence: TGCAGTGCTCCCGACAGGTTTGGGAACACCGGGGAGCTGTTTTTT. Translating it yields CSAPDRFGNTGELFF.

A few counts support this clonotype. The rearrangement uses TRBV5-4 and TRBJ2-2; possible D gene TRBD1, 5 bases. The V gene lost 3 bases and the J gene lost 6 bases, with 18 bases spanning the gap. The CDR3 sequence is 16 residues long. Germline CDR1 and CDR2: SGHNT and YYREEE (reference sequence). The CDR3 spells CASSSEDTLPPGELFF. For the CDR3, the DNA is TGTGCCAGCAGCTCAGAGGACACCCTTCCCCCCGGGGAGCTGTTTTTT.

The sample holds many counts of this clonotype. This sequence joins TRBV6-5 and TRBJ2-1; D not certain. The CDR3 loop spans 11 amino acids. The V gene's germline CDR1 is MNHEY and CDR2 SVGAGI. V was trimmed by 2 bases and J by 6 bases, leaving 2 bases between them. CDR3 protein: CASSYLNEQFF. CDR3 DNA sequence: TGTGCCAGCAGTTACCTCAATGAGCAGTTCTTC.

The table lists this clonotype with a few counts. V usage is TRBV7-9 and J usage is TRBJ2-7, with TRBD1 identical over 8 bases. With V trimmed by 1 base and J by 3 bases, 11 bases remained unmatched. There are 17 residues in the CDR3. CDR1 is SEHNR, CDR2 FQNEAQ, per germline (reference sequence). CDR3: CASSLGSWDRYDYEQYF. The CDR3 DNA follows: TGTGCCAGCAGCTTAGGCTCATGGGACAGGTACGACTACGAGCAGTACTTC.

The J gene is TRBJ2-7, the V gene TRBV28; 8 positions agree with TRBD2. CDR3 size: 13 residues. V lost 6 bases, J lost 5 bases, and 6 bases stayed unmatched. The germline V gene encodes CDR1 MDHEN and CDR2 SYDVKM. In nucleotides, the CDR3 is TGTGCCAGCAGGTCGGGGGGGCTGCACGAGCAGTACTTC. The encoded protein is CASRSGGLHEQYF. Looking up the rest from reference TRBV28 and TRBJ2-7 gives the full variable domain: DVKVTQSSRYLVKRTGEKVFLECVQDMDHENMFWYRQDPGLGLRLIYFSYDVKMKEKGDIPEGYSVSREKKERFSLILESASTNQTSMYLCASRSGGLHEQYFGPGTRLTVT.

This clonotype showed up many times. This CDR3 is CASSPPVPGYTF. CDR3 nucleotides: TGTGCCAGCTCACCACCGGTACCTGGCTACACCTTC. The chain couples TRBV18 to TRBJ1-2; no definite D call. CDR3 size: 12 residues. Germline V gives CDR1 KGHSH, CDR2 LQKENI. Trimming shortened V by 0 bases and J by 7 bases, and 6 bases separated the two germline ends.

This clonotype was counted many times. V usage is TRBV7-4 and J usage is TRBJ2-7, with D tentatively TRBD1 (6 bases). V was trimmed by 3 bases and J by 4 bases, leaving 19 bases between them. The CDR3 runs to 16 residues. The germline CDR1 and CDR2 sequences are SGHVT and SQSDAQ. The CDR3 sequence: CASSFGQPPAEYEQYF. The DNA of the CDR3 is TGTGCCAGCAGCTTCGGACAGCCCCCCGCTGAGTACGAGCAGTACTTC.

The J gene is TRBJ1-6, the V gene TRBV19, with D perhaps matching TRBD1 (6 bases). Trimming stripped 7 bases from V and 8 bases from J, with 12 bases between. CDR3 size: 13 residues. CDR1 is LNHDA and CDR2 is SQIVND in the germline V gene (reference sequence). The DNA of the CDR3 is TGTGCCAGTAATAACAGGGAATATTCACCCCTCCACTTT. It encodes CASNNREYSPLHF.

The table lists this clonotype with many counts. The chain couples TRBV6-6 to TRBJ1-1; the match to TRBD1 covers 12 bases. Trimming at V came to 2 bases and at J to 0 bases, leaving 13 bases not matched to a gene. Germline-derived CDR1 and CDR2 are MNHNY and SVGAGI (reference sequence). This CDR3 spans 20 amino acids. CDR3 loop: CASSYERDRGLLQMNTEAFF. For the CDR3, the DNA is TGTGCCAGCAGTTACGAAAGGGACAGGGGGCTGTTGCAAATGAACACTGAAGCTTTCTTT.

The V call is TRBV6-5, the J call TRBJ1-4; 8 nucleotides align to TRBD1. This CDR3 comprises 18 residues. J was trimmed by 0 bases and V by 6 bases; bases with no gene match: 12. In germline, CDR1 is MNHEY, CDR2 SVGAGI. CDR3: CASSSRDRLFATNEKLFF. CDR3 nucleotides: TGTGCCAGCAGCAGCCGGGACAGGCTTTTTGCAACTAATGAAAAACTGTTTTTT.

Many counts were recorded for this clonotype. This chain joins TRBV19 and TRBJ2-6; 8 bases fit TRBD1. The germline V gene has CDR1 LNHDA and CDR2 SQIVND (reference sequence). V was pared by 4 bases and J by 1 base, with 6 bases of the junction left unmatched. The CDR3 spans 17 residues. The CDR3 protein is CASSTSRGPSGANVLTF. DNA for the CDR3: TGTGCCAGTAGTACCTCCAGGGGGCCATCTGGGGCCAACGTCCTGACTTTC.